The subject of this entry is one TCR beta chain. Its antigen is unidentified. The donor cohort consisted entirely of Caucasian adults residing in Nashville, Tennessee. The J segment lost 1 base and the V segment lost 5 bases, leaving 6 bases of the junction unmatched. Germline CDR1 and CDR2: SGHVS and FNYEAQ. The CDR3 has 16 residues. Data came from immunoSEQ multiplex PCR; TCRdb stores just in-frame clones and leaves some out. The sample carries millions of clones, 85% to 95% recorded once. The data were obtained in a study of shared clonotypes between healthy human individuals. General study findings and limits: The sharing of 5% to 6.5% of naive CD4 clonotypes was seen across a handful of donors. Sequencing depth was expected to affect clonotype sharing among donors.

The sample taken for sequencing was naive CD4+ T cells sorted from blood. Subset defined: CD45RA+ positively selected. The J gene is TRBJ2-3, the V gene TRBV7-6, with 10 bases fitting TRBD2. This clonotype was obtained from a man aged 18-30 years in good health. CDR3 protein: CASSTPLAGGTDTQYF. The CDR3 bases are TGTGCCAGCAGCACACCGCTAGCGGGGGGCACAGATACGCAGTATTTT.